This paragraph reports one TCR beta chain. The data derive from a study of control samples from healthy donors and cancer patients. The CDR3 totals 15 residues. With 5 bases clipped from V and 4 bases from J, the junction kept 5 bases outside the gene matches. Germline CDR1 is MNHEY and CDR2 is SVGEGT. The protocol was immunoSEQ multiplex PCR, while the TCRdb copy is restricted to in-frame clones and leaves out a portion. The sample shows roughly 130,000 clones, about 95% of them seen only once. Sequencing was done on a sample of blood. The source is a man aged 30-40 years in good health. The rearrangement uses TRBV6-2 or TRBV6-3 and TRBJ2-7, with TRBD2 matching 13 bases. CDR3 nucleotides: TGTGCCAGCAGTCAAGGACTAGCGGGGGTTTACGAGCAGTACTTC. This encodes CASSQGLAGVYEQYF.